This T cell receptor (beta chain) appears in the sequencing data of a study of beta chain features in type 1 diabetes. Study-level points and caveats: Type 1 diabetes patients had moderately but significantly shorter TCRB CDR3s in all four CD4+ subsets.

Since all of the isolated RNA was reverse transcribed, expressed TCRB transcripts were what got sequenced. The data were produced by immunoSEQ multiplex PCR, yet TCRdb's version contains in-frame clones alone and is incomplete. The sample lists more than 250,000 clones; approximately 14% were seen once. The sample holds a few counts of this clone. Its target is unknown. The sequenced sample consisted of naive CD4+ T cells from blood. The TCR was taken from a man between 25 and 39 years old with type 1 diabetes.

The CDR3 bases are TGTGCCAGTAGGGACGGGAGCTCTGGAAACACCATATATTTT. It encodes CASRDGSSGNTIYF. The chain joins TRBV19 to TRBJ1-3; no firm D call. The ends were cut back, 6 bases at V and 0 bases at J, with 9 bases in the middle. Germline V gene data show CDR1 as LNHDA and CDR2 as SQIVND (reference sequence). The CDR3 extends over 14 amino acids.